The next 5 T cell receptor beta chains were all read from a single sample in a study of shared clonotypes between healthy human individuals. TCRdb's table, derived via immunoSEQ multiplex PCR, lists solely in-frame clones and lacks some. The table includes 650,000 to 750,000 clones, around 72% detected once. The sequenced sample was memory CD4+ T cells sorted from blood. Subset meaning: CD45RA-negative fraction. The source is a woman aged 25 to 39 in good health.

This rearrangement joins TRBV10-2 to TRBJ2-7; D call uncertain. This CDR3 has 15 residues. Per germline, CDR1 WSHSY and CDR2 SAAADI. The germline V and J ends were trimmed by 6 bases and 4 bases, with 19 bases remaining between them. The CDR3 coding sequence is TGCGCCAGCAGCGCTCCCCTGGCGGCAGTGTACGAGCAGTACTTC. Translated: CASSAPLAAVYEQYF.

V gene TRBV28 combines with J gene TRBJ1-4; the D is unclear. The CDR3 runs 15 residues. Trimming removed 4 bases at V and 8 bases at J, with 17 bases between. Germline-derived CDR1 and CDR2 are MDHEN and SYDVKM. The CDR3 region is CASSSDGWVQEKLFF. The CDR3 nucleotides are TGTGCCAGCAGTTCCGACGGGTGGGTCCAAGAAAAACTGTTTTTT.

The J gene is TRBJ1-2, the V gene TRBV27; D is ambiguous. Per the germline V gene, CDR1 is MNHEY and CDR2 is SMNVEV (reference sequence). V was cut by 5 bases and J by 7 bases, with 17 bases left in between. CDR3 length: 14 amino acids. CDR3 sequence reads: CASSPGDHQSGYTF. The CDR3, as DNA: TGTGCCAGCAGTCCGGGTGATCACCAGAGTGGCTACACCTTC.

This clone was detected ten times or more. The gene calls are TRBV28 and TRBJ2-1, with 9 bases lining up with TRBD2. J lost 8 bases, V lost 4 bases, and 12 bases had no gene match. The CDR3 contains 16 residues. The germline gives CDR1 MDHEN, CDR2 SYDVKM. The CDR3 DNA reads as TGTGCCAGCAGTTCCCCGACCGGGACTAGCTGGTATGAGCAGTTCTTC. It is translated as CASSSPTGTSWYEQFF.

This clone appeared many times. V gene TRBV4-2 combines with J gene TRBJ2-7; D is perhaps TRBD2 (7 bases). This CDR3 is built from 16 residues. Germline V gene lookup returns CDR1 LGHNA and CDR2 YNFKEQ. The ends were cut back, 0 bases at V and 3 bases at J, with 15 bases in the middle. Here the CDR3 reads CASSQDAREDSYEQYF. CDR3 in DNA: TGTGCCAGCAGCCAAGATGCCCGGGAGGACAGCTACGAGCAGTACTTC.